The next 3 T cell receptor beta chains were all read from a single sample in a study of blood T cell repertoires in COVID-19. Clones were sequenced by immunoSEQ multiplex PCR, and TCRdb holds only the in-frame ones, with some missing. The table has about 300,000 clones, roughly nine tenths seen once. Material: peripheral blood. The receptors come from a woman aged 25 to 45 with COVID-19, enrolled during active disease.

This chain connects TRBV27 to TRBJ1-2; 10 positions match TRBD1. The length of the CDR3 is 15 residues. The germline V gene encodes CDR1 MNHEY and CDR2 SMNVEV (reference sequence). V was clipped by 2 bases and J by 7 bases; unmatched bases: 7. CDR3 nucleotide sequence: TGTGCCAGCAGTTTAAAGGGACAGGGGTTCGGTGGCTACACCTTC. Translated, it gives CASSLKGQGFGGYTF.

J is TRBJ2-5 and V is TRBV7-8, with 7 nucleotides matching TRBD1. This CDR3 region has 14 residues. The germline gives CDR1 SGHVS, CDR2 FQNEAQ. The junction had 8 bases not matched to a gene; V was cut back by 5 bases and J by 5 bases. The CDR3 DNA follows: TGTGCCAGCAGCGAACAGCCCAGGGGGGAGACCCAGTACTTC. Its protein product is CASSEQPRGETQYF.

The count of this clone is one. Here the CDR3 reads CASSPRFPKNIQYF. CDR3 DNA sequence: TGTGCCAGCAGCCCCCGGTTCCCCAAAAACATTCAGTACTTC. V and J are TRBV7-2 and TRBJ2-4; D not certain. In germline, CDR1 is SGHTA, CDR2 FQGNSA. CDR3 length: 14 amino acids. With 5 bases removed from V and 2 bases from J, the gap between germline ends came to 10 bases.